This T cell receptor (beta chain) was sequenced in a study of T cells in localized non-small cell lung cancer (dated by TCRdb to 2019 to 2021). Turning to the overall study: T cell repertoires of 200 to 250 early-stage NSCLC patients were analyzed, with tumors being compared against uninvolved tumor-adjacent lungs. The cohort consisted of roughly 240 treatment-naive NSCLC patients whose localized lung tumors had been resected. The mean age of the NSCLC patients was about 62 years, with 120 to 150 men and nearly 110 women.

In the case of this clone: The specificity of this receptor is unknown. Nothing much larger sits one base from this clone, and base qualities are not available.

There are 14 amino acids in the CDR3, from cysteine to phenylalanine inclusive. The retained sequence is limited to the CDR3, 42 bases, with the frame set at the first base. The germline V gene encodes CDR1 SGHDT and CDR2 YYEEEE. V is clipped by 0 bases and J by 3 bases, and the sequence between their germline boundaries is 9 bases long. General findings and caveats noted by the study authors: Higher blood T cell density associated with longer overall survival, while higher adjacent-lung clonality associated with shorter survival. Uninvolved tumor-adjacent lung showed the highest T cell clonality, higher than tumor, which suggests more focused antigenic responses in the uninvolved tumor-adjacent lung. Because the study design was exploratory, TCR variables were selected using unadjusted p-values without false-discovery rate correction. A median of around 62 of the top 100 tumor clones turned up in the paired uninvolved adjacent lung, and some 27 of those clones also ranked among the top 100 of that same adjacent lung. Multi-region tumor sequencing was not performed, so intratumor heterogeneity could not be excluded.

At diagnosis, peripheral blood, uninvolved tumor-adjacent lung and tumor were collected and stored as a combination of fresh-frozen and FFPE material. For TCR repertoire profiling, the blood samples were analyzed as peripheral blood mononuclear cells. TCR beta CDR3 regions were sequenced from DNA using the immunoSEQ Assay. Concerning the study's data processing: T cell density was computed as TCR beta template counts normalized to usable DNA estimated by amplifying housekeeping genes. The preseqR package was used to estimate richness by extrapolating to 400,000 templates for PBMC samples and to 120,000 templates for tissue samples. Clonality was defined by subtracting Pielou's evenness from one. Differential abundance testing on productive amino-acid clonotypes, with a minimum total count of 5 and an alpha of 0.1, was used to identify tissue-enriched TCRs. The Jaccard Index and the Morisita Overlap Index were used to measure repertoire overlap between compartments. GLIPH clustered TCR beta CDR3s with public tetramer-defined viral CDR3s; viral motifs required at least three viral sequences plus V-gene enrichment. What TCRdb holds here is the immuneACCESS table cut down to in-frame rearrangements. Part of the clones is not present; checked against another copy, under half of the missing clones reflect an unresolved V gene, and the others are unexplained. From that table come the V and J calls and clone size; the DNA was used to work out D and trimming. Present in this sample are fewer than 25,000 clones, about 86% of which were seen just once. Roughly 6% of the sample is held by the ten biggest clonotypes.

The rearranged chain carries TRBV5-6 and TRBJ1-1; 6 matching bases give a weak D call of TRBD1. The clonotype was recovered from a male donor aged 60 or older with stage II squamous cell lung carcinoma. The sample was peripheral blood, taken before any cancer treatment. The DNA sequence is as follows: TGTGCCAGCAGCTTGGGAGCAGGGGACACTGAAGCTTTCTTT. This yields the protein CASSLGAGDTEAFF.